This entry is about one T cell receptor (beta chain). The antigen is unknown. The repertoire was sequenced with immunoSEQ multiplex PCR; TCRdb's copy has only in-frame clones and lacks some. The sample records some 120,000 clones, roughly 85% being singletons. The sample originates from a study of T cell responses to AZD1222 COVID-19 vaccine. Regarding the study as a whole: White British people made up most donors, females outnumbered males, and clonal diversity was possibly underestimated. Only a handful of AZD1222 recipients were seropositive at baseline. Samples come after the peak T cell response, not at day 14.

The CDR3 runs to 14 residues. Germline values: CDR1 LNHDA, CDR2 SQIVND (reference sequence). Trimming removed 5 bases at V and 12 bases at J, with 17 bases between. The TCR was taken from an adult in good health. V gene TRBV19 combines with J gene TRBJ1-6; a weak D match, TRBD1 (5 bases). The sample was peripheral blood, taken on day 0 of AZD1222 vaccination. The CDR3 bases are TGTGCCAGTAGTGCCCGTGGGGCCCATAGACCCCTCCACTTT. Residues: CASSARGAHRPLHF.